This T cell receptor beta chain appears in the sequencing data of a study of T cell responses to AZD1222 COVID-19 vaccine. Study-wide points: Females outnumbered males among donors, who were mostly white British; clonal diversity was possibly underestimated.

Germline V lookup: CDR1 SGHDN, CDR2 FVKESK. The CDR3 is 12 amino acids. V lost 5 bases to trimming and J lost 1 base, with 4 bases between them. The method was immunoSEQ multiplex PCR; TCRdb's version includes in-frame clones alone and lacks a portion of them. The sample contains some 120,000 clones, 90% of which appear only once. On this clone: Its specificity is unknown.

The receptor was derived from an adult in good health. The sample in question was peripheral blood, obtained on day 0 of AZD1222 vaccination. The chain employs TRBV14 and TRBJ2-3; D gene unclear. CDR3 sequence: CASSARTDTQYF. In DNA, the CDR3 is TGTGCCAGCAGCGCCCGCACAGATACGCAGTATTTT. Variable domain in full (rest from reference TRBV14 and TRBJ2-3): EAGVTQFPSHSVIEKGQTVTLRCDPISGHDNLYWYRRVMGKEIKFLLHFVKESKQDESGMPNNRFLAERTGGTYSTLKVQPAELEDSGVYFCASSARTDTQYFGPGTRLTVL.